This T cell receptor beta chain was recovered during a study of T-cell reconstitution after alpha-beta-depleted transplantation in children. It was with unique molecular identifiers that the TCRbeta library was prepared. TCRdb reprocessed the PCR reads with MiXCR, giving one entry per CDR3 protein. The sample carries 500,000 or so distinct CDR3 sequences, 30% to 35% recorded once. The CDR3 spans 15 residues. The V gene lost 1 base and the J gene lost 3 bases, with 11 bases spanning the gap. CDR1 and CDR2 from the germline V gene are SGHRS and YFSETQ. The clonotype originates from a human donor who donated a stem cell graft to a child with aplastic anemia. This sequence joins TRBV5-1 and TRBJ2-1; the D gene is possibly TRBD1 (6 bases). Sample: PBMCs from the stem cell graft donor, taken from the stem cell graft. As DNA, the CDR3 is TGCGCCAGCAGCTTGACGACAGGTAACTACAATGAGCAGTTCTTC. Protein sequence: CASSLTTGNYNEQFF. The full variable domain, with the rest looked up from reference TRBV5-1 and TRBJ2-1, is KAGVTQTPRYLIKTRGQQVTLSCSPISGHRSVSWYQQTPGQGLQFLFEYFSETQRNKGNFPGRFSGRQFSNSRSEMNVSTLELGDSALYLCASSLTTGNYNEQFFGPGTRLTVL.